This TCR beta chain was recorded in a study of identical twins (dated by TCRdb to 2016 to 2017). About the study as a whole: To test whether fetal clonotypes persist, the study used deep sequencing on TCR alpha and beta repertoires from monozygotic twins, unrelated adults of various ages, and cord blood. To rule out contamination, the twin experiments were replicated at different times with different library preparation protocols. General study outcomes and caveats: Excess twin sharing in beta out-of-frame sequences was weaker because fewer shared sequences lowered the signal-to-noise ratio. Zero-insertion analyses could be partly confounded by invariant T cells such as MAIT and iNKT, although diverse VJ usage argued against such confounding for most clonotypes. Because the same donors could not be followed over many years, the conclusions relied on cross-sectional statistical analysis. Fewer insertions were carried by abundant cord blood beta clonotypes; a weaker similar trend was observed in young adult naive repertoires, while no such trend was observed in memory repertoires. Out-of-frame TCR alpha sequences shared between twins showed an excess of low generation-probability sequences compared with coincidental sharing between unrelated individuals. In monozygotic twins, recombination models systematically underestimated out-of-frame TCR alpha sharing, but the models matched the sharing seen between unrelated individuals.

All donors were healthy Caucasians. The twin cohort comprised three pairs of female monozygotic twins, all aged roughly 18 to 29 years. Peripheral blood mononuclear cells were used as the source from which RNA for TCR libraries was isolated. Receptors were amplified or captured by 5' RACE. Sequencing used an Illumina HiSeq 2000. A universal primer binding site was introduced by template switching, and a unique molecular identifier was present in the final cDNA, enabling accurate counting of TCR cDNA molecules. Specific primers in the conserved constant-segment region were used to synthesize first-strand cDNA for TCR alpha and beta chains. To control for contamination, every cDNA library was double barcoded, receiving both a SMART-Mk sample barcode and Illumina barcodes. TruSeq adapter sequences, together with Illumina sample barcodes, were added in two successive PCR steps. The TCR alpha and beta cDNA libraries were sequenced on the Illumina HiSeq platform using custom primers. Per the original workflow: MiGEC processed the raw reads to extract unique molecular identifiers, while MiXCR was used to determine the CDR3 positions. Recombination models were inferred per individual with the repgenHMM and IGoR tools using an EM algorithm. Shared clonotype analysis was performed with the tcR package in R, normalizing sharing by the product of cloneset sizes. To study raw recombination without the effects of thymic and clonal selection, out-of-frame nonproductive sequences were analyzed. Starting from the raw public reads, TCRdb applied fastp trimming at Q25, assembled clones with MiXCR and retained in-frame beta chains. Each record represents a unique CDR3 protein, reported with the most common genes and DNA among its rows. The V and J calls and clone size are TCRdb's, not the authors'. In this sample the table shows 570,000 or so distinct CDR3 sequences, around 9.6% of which occur a single time. Jointly, the top ten make up approximately 3% of the sample.

In its sample, this clonotype was seen many times. The antigen this receptor binds is unknown. There are no base qualities to consult, and no much larger clone falls within one base. The same data also went into a second study, on yellow fever vaccine responses in identical twins. According to the second study: The authors reported that the T cell response to vaccination in identical twins appeared partly convergent and partly personalized. The study precisely tracked vaccine-responding T cell clones in identical twins.

Sequencing was done on a sample of PBMCs. The source of this sequence is a woman aged 18 to 35 in good health.

The DNA is as follows: TGTGCCAGCAGAGGACAGACACAAGAGACCCAGTACTTC. This gives the protein CASRGQTQETQYF. The V gene is TRBV2 and the J gene is TRBJ2-5; possibly the D gene is TRBD1, per 6 matching bases. V gives up 6 bases and J gives up 2 bases, and the segment between their germline ends measures 10 bases. Via the germline V gene, CDR1 is SNHLY and CDR2 FYNNEI. The CDR3 spans 13 residues, from the cysteine through the phenylalanine. The entry retains the CDR3 DNA only, 39 bases that are in frame from base 1. When the CDR3 is completed using the reference TRBV2 and TRBJ2-5 genes on either side, the full variable domain is EPEVTQTPSHQVTQMGQEVILRCVPISNHLYFYWYRQILGQKVEFLVSFYNNEISEKSEIFDDQFSVERPDGSNFTLKIRSTKLEDSAMYFCASRGQTQETQYFGPGTRLLVL.